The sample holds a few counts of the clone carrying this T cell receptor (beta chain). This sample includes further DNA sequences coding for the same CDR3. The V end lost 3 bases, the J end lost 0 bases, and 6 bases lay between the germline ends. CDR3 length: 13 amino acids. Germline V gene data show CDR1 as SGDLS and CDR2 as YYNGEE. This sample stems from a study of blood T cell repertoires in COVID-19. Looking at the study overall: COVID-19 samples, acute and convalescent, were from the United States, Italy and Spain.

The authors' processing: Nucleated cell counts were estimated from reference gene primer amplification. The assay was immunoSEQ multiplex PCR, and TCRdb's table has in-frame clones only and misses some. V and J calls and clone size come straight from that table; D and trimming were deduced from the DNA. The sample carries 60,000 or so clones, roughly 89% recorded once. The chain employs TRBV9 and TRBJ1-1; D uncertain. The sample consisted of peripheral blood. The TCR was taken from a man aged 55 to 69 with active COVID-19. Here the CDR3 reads CASSGHMNTEAFF. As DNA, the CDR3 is TGTGCCAGCAGCGGACATATGAACACTGAAGCTTTCTTT. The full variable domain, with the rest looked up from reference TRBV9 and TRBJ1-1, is DSGVTQTPKHLITATGQRVTLRCSPRSGDLSVYWYQQSLDQGLQFLIQYYNGEERAKGNILERFSAQQFPDLHSELNLSSLELGDSALYFCASSGHMNTEAFFGQGTRLTVV.